This TCR beta chain was recovered during a study of cytomegalovirus exposure and HLA in healthy donors. Broader study findings: TCR association rates varied by HLA locus in a later analysis, with DRB1 highest and HLA-C lowest. Despite most TCR sequences being rare, some public TCRs occurred in many donors. For cytomegalovirus status, the classifier reportedly gave diagnoses with high specificity and sensitivity.

A multiplex PCR was run with 60 Vbeta primers and 13 Jbeta primers. Sequencing used immunoSEQ multiplex PCR; TCRdb keeps in-frame clones, though not all of them. The table lists under 250,000 clones, 80% to 85% of them singletons, with approximately 8.4% in the top ten. As for this clone: Antigen: not known.

This clonotype was sampled from a woman aged 55-69 years in good health and CMV-seropositive. Sequencing was performed on PBMCs.

In nucleotides, the CDR3 is TGTGCCAGCAGCGGGGGACTAGCGGGAGGATACGAGCAGTACTTC. Protein: CASSGGLAGGYEQYF. This chain links TRBV5-4 with TRBJ2-7, with 15 bases fitting TRBD2. CDR1 and CDR2 (germline): SGHNT, YYREEE (reference sequence). V gave up 4 bases and J gave up 4 bases; unmatched junction bases: 3. This CDR3 has 15 amino acids.